This T cell receptor (beta chain) was recorded in a study of blood T cell repertoires in COVID-19. Study in general: The United States, Italy and Spain supplied acute and convalescent COVID-19 samples.

The repertoire was sequenced with immunoSEQ multiplex PCR; TCRdb's copy has only in-frame clones and lacks some. The sample contains roughly 90,000 clones, around 85% of which appear only once. Seattle participants joined during active infection and were tracked over time. The TCR was taken from an elderly woman with COVID-19, enrolled during active disease. Sequences were obtained from peripheral blood.

Written as DNA, the CDR3 is TGTGCCAGTAGGCCGGGACAGGGAACCTATGGCTACACCTTC. Translating gives CASRPGQGTYGYTF. The V call is TRBV19, the J call TRBJ1-2, with 9 bases identical to TRBD1. V gave up 6 bases and J gave up 4 bases; unmatched junction bases: 6. This CDR3 has 14 residues. The V gene's germline CDR1 is LNHDA and CDR2 SQIVND (reference sequence).